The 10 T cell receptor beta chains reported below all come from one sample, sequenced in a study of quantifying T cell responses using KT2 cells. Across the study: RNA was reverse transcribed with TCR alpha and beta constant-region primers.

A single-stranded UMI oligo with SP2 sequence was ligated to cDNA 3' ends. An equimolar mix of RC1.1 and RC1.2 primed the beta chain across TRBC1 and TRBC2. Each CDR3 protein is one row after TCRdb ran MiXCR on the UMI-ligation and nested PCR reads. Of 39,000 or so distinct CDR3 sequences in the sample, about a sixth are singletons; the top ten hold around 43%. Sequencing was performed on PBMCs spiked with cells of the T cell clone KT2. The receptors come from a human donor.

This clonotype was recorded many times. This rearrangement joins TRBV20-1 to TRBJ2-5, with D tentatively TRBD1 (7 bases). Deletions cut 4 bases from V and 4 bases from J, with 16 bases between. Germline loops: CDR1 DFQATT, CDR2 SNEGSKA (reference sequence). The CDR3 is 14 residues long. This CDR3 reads CSAKEGAFRETQYF. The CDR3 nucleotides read TGCAGTGCTAAGGAGGGGGCTTTTCGAGAGACCCAGTACTTC.

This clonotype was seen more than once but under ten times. CDR3 region: CASSFRTGYSYEQYF. The CDR3 DNA is TGTGCCAGCAGTTTCAGGACAGGGTATTCCTACGAGCAGTACTTC. This chain links TRBV27 with TRBJ2-7; 8 nucleotides agree with TRBD1. Germline V gives CDR1 MNHEY, CDR2 SMNVEV (reference sequence). V shed 3 bases, J shed 1 base, and the junction held 5 bases outside the gene matches. The CDR3 is made up of 15 amino acids.

The CDR3 spells CATKGELYNEQFF. In DNA, the CDR3 is TGTGCCACCAAGGGGGAGCTCTACAATGAGCAGTTCTTC. The genes are TRBV27 and TRBJ2-1; D is perhaps TRBD1 (6 bases). Trimming pared 10 bases from V and 3 bases from J, leaving 13 bases between. The germline V gene has CDR1 MNHEY and CDR2 SMNVEV (reference sequence). This CDR3 region has 13 residues.

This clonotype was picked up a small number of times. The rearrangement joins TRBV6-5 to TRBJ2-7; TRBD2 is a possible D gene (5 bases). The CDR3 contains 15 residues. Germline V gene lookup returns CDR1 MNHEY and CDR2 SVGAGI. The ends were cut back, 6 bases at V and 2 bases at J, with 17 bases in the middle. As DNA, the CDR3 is TGTGCCAGCAGAACCACGGACGGGGAAACCTACGAGCAGTACTTC. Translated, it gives CASRTTDGETYEQYF.

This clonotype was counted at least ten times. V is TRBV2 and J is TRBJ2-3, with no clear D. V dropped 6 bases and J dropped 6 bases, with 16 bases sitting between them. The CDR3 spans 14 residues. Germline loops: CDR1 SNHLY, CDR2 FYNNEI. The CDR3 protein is CASSPAAARDTQYF. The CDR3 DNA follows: TGTGCCAGCAGCCCCGCGGCGGCACGGGATACGCAGTATTTT. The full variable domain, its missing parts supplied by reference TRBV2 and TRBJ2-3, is EPEVTQTPSHQVTQMGQEVILRCVPISNHLYFYWYRQILGQKVEFLVSFYNNEISEKSEIFDDQFSVERPDGSNFTLKIRSTKLEDSAMYFCASSPAAARDTQYFGPGTRLTVL.

CDR3 residues: CASSRGQYQETQYF. As DNA, the CDR3 is TGTGCCAGCTCAAGGGGGCAGTATCAAGAGACCCAGTACTTC. The chain uses TRBV18 and TRBJ2-5; 7 positions agree with TRBD1. Germline loops: CDR1 KGHSH, CDR2 LQKENI. V was clipped by 5 bases and J by 2 bases; unmatched bases: 5. CDR3 length: 14 residues.

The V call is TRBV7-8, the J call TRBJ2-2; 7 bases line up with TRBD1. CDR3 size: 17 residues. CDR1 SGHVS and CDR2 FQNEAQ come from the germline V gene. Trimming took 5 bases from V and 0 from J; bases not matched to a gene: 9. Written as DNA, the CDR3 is TGTGCCAGCAGCCGAAGAGTTGGGACAGCGAACACCGGGGAGCTGTTTTTT. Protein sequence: CASSRRVGTANTGELFF. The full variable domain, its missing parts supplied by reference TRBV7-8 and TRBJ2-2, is GAGVSQSPRYKVAKRGQDVALRCDPISGHVSLFWYQQALGQGPEFLTYFQNEAQLDKSGLPSDRFFAERPEGSVSTLKIQRTQQEDSAVYLCASSRRVGTANTGELFFGEGSRLTVL.

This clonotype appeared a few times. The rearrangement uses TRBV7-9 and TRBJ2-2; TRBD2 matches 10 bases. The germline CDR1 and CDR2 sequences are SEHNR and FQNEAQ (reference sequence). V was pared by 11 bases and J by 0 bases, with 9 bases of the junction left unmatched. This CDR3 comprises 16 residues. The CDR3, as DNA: TGTGCCCGGCCGGCTAGCGGGAGTACGAACACCGGGGAGCTGTTTTTT. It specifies CARPASGSTNTGELFF.

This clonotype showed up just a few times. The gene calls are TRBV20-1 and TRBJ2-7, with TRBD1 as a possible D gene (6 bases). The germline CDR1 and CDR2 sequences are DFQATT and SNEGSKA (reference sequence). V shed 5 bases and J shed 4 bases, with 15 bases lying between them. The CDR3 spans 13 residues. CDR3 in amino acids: CSALTGPGYEQYF. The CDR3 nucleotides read TGCAGTGCTCTCACAGGGCCTGGATACGAGCAGTACTTC.

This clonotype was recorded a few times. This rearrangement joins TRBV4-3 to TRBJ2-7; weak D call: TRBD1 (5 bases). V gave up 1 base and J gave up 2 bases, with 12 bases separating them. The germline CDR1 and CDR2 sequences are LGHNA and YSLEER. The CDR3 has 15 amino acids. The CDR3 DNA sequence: TGCGCCAGCAGCCAAGTTTGGGCAGGGACCTACGAGCAGTACTTC. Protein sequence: CASSQVWAGTYEQYF.